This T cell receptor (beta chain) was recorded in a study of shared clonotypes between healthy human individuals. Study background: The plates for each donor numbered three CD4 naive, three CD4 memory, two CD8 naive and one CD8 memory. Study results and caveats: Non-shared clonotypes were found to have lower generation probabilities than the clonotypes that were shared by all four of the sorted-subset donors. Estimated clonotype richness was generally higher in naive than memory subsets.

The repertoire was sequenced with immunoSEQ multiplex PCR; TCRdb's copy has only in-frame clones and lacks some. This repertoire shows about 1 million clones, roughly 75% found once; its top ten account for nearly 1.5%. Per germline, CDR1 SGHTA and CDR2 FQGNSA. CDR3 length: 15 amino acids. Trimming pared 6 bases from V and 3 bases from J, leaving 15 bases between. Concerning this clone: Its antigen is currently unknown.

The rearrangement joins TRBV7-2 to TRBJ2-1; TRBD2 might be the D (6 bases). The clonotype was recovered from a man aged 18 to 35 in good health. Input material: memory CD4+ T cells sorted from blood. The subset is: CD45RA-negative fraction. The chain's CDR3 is CASSSGGPVYNEQFF. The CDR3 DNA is TGTGCCAGCAGTTCCGGAGGGCCGGTCTACAATGAGCAGTTCTTC.